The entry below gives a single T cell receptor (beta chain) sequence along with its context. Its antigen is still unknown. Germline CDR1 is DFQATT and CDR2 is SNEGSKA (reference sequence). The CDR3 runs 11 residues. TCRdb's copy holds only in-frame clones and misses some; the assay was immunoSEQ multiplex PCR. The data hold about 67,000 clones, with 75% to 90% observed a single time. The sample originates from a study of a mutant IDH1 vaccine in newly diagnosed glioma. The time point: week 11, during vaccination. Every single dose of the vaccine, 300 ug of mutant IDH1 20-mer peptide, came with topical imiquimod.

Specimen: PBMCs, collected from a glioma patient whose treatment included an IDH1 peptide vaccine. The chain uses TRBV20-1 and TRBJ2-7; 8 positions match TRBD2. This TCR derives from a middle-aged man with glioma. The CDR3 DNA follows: TGCAGCGGGCTAGCGGGCTACGAGCAGTACTTC. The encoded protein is CSGLAGYEQYF.